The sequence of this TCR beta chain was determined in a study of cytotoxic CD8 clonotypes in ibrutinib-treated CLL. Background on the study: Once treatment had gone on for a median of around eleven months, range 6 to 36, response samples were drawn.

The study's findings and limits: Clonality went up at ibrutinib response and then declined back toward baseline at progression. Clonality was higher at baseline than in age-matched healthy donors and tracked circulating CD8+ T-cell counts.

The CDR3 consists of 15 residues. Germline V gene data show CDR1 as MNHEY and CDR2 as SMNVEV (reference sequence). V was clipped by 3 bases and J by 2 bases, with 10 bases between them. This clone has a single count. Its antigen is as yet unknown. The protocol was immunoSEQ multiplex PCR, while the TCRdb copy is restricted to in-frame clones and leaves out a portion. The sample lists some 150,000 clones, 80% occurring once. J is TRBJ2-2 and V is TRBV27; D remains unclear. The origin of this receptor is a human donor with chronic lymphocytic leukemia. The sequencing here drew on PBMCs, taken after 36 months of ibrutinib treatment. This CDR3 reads CASSFGWINTGELFF. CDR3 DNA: TGTGCCAGCAGTTTTGGGTGGATTAACACCGGGGAGCTGTTTTTT.